What follows describes a single T cell receptor beta chain. Its antigen is currently unknown. The data are from a study of blood T cells in healthy people across ages. General observations from the study: Estimated diversity, derived from one million T cells, was regarded as an underestimate. No one knew whether donors had CMV, which possibly confounded expanded clonotype changes.

Staff drew ten milliliters of peripheral blood from each donor. Through a sample-barcoded 5' primer and a J-beta primer mix, a second PCR was run for roughly 7 to 11 cycles. Individual samples furnished no less than 2.5 million CDR3-containing paired-end reads apiece. TCRdb called the 5' RACE reads again in MiXCR, with one record for every CDR3 protein. The sample has 660,000 or so distinct CDR3 sequences, under 65% seen once. CDR3 length: 16 amino acids. Trimming took 1 base from V and 0 from J, leaving 11 bases between them. Germline loops: CDR1 MNHEY, CDR2 SMNVEV (reference sequence). The gene calls are TRBV27 and TRBJ2-3; weak D call: TRBD2 (5 bases). Sequencing input: blood. The receptor was isolated from a man in his 60s in good health. The chain's CDR3 is CASSLYGEGSTDTQYF. The CDR3 DNA reads TGTGCCAGCAGTTTATATGGCGAGGGAAGCACAGATACGCAGTATTTT.